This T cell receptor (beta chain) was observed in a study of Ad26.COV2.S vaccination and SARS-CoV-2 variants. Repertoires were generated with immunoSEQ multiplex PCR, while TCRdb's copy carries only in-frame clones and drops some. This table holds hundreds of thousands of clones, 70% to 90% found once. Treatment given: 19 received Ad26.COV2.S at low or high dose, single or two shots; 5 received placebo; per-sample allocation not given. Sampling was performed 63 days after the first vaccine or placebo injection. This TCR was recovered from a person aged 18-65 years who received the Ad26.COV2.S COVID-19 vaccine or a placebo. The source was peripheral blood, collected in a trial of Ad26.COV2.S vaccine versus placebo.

The CDR3 reads CASSLWGGGYGYTF. CDR3 DNA sequence: TGTGCCAGCAGTTTATGGGGCGGAGGCTATGGCTACACCTTC. V is TRBV27 and J is TRBJ1-2; a weak D match, TRBD1 (5 bases). Germline values: CDR1 MNHEY, CDR2 SMNVEV (reference sequence). The CDR3 length is 14 residues. The V and J ends lost 1 base and 4 bases respectively, with 10 bases between them.